A single sample gave rise to the 20 T cell receptor beta chains below, sequenced in a study of T cell repertoires in cytomegalovirus infection. Each CDR3 protein is one row after TCRdb ran MiXCR on the reads. The table records around 900,000 distinct CDR3 sequences, about a third of them present only once. Their specific antigens are unknown. This material consisted of cultured CD8+ T cells from PBMCs, taken from culture after CMV antigen stimulation. Source of these receptors: a human donor in good health (CMV status not recorded). Some clones in this sample may be carry-over from other donors' samples.

V and J are TRBV6-2 or TRBV6-3 and TRBJ1-5; 7 nucleotides agree with TRBD1. The trim removed 2 bases at V and 4 bases at J, leaving 11 bases unmatched. Germline CDR1 and CDR2: MNHEY and SVGEGT. The CDR3 sequence is 17 residues long. The CDR3 here is CASSYRKIAGGNQPQHF. The CDR3 nucleotides read TGTGCCAGCAGTTACAGAAAAATCGCAGGGGGTAATCAGCCCCAGCATTTT.

The V and J genes are TRBV7-8 and TRBJ1-1; 7 bases map to TRBD1. The V segment lost 4 bases and the J segment 4 bases; nucleotides outside the gene matches: 15. Germline-derived CDR1 and CDR2 are SGHVS and FQNEAQ. CDR3 size: 17 residues. CDR3 sequence: CASSSTPTGRGSTEAFF. CDR3 sequence (DNA): TGTGCCAGCAGCTCAACGCCCACCGGCAGGGGGAGCACTGAAGCTTTCTTT. The full variable domain, completed using reference TRBV7-8 and TRBJ1-1, is GAGVSQSPRYKVAKRGQDVALRCDPISGHVSLFWYQQALGQGPEFLTYFQNEAQLDKSGLPSDRFFAERPEGSVSTLKIQRTQQEDSAVYLCASSSTPTGRGSTEAFFGQGTRLTVV.

This clonotype was counted between two and nine times. V usage is TRBV7-9 and J usage is TRBJ1-2; 7 positions match TRBD1. The CDR3 totals 14 residues. CDR1 is SEHNR and CDR2 is FQNEAQ in the germline V gene (reference sequence). The V and J ends lost 1 base and 5 bases, in that order; junction bases with no gene match: 4. CDR3: CASSLVRGLYGYTF. The CDR3 nucleotides are TGTGCCAGCAGCTTAGTGAGGGGGCTGTATGGCTACACCTTC.

The genes are TRBV20-1 and TRBJ2-3; possibly TRBD2 for D (6 bases). In germline, CDR1 is DFQATT, CDR2 SNEGSKA (reference sequence). Trimming took 6 bases from V and 0 from J, leaving 16 bases between them. The CDR3 loop spans 15 amino acids. CDR3 region: CSAAGGVSSTDTQYF. The CDR3 region has the DNA TGCAGTGCCGCCGGGGGTGTATCTAGCACAGATACGCAGTATTTT.

Only a few counts were recorded for this clonotype. The chain has TRBV7-8 and TRBJ1-1; D gene ambiguous. Trimming took 3 bases from V and 4 from J, leaving 12 bases between them. CDR1 is SGHVS and CDR2 is FQNEAQ in the germline V gene. The CDR3 loop spans 14 amino acids. The CDR3 here is CASSFSFRSTEAFF. CDR3 bases: TGTGCCAGCAGCTTCTCTTTTCGAAGCACTGAAGCTTTCTTT. Full variable domain (missing parts from reference TRBV7-8 and TRBJ1-1): GAGVSQSPRYKVAKRGQDVALRCDPISGHVSLFWYQQALGQGPEFLTYFQNEAQLDKSGLPSDRFFAERPEGSVSTLKIQRTQQEDSAVYLCASSFSFRSTEAFFGQGTRLTVV.

V is TRBV6-1 and J is TRBJ1-2; 8 nucleotides agree with TRBD1. Germline V CDR1 and CDR2: MNHNS, SASEGT. V was pared by 6 bases and J by 4 bases, with 7 bases of the junction left unmatched. The CDR3 loop spans 14 amino acids. The DNA for the CDR3 is TGTGCCAGCAGCTCGGACAGGGCTTTCTATGGCTACACCTTC. It translates to CASSSDRAFYGYTF.

This clonotype has just a few counts. This chain links TRBV10-3 with TRBJ2-2; no clear D. V was clipped by 11 bases and J by 0 bases, with 16 bases between them. Germline V gene sequence: CDR1 ENHRY, CDR2 SYGVKD. The CDR3 is 15 amino acids. The CDR3 reads CAVKGTSANTGELFF. CDR3 sequence (DNA): TGTGCCGTGAAGGGAACATCCGCGAACACCGGGGAGCTGTTTTTT.

This clonotype was counted once. This rearrangement joins TRBV20-1 to TRBJ2-1; D possibly corresponds to TRBD1 (5 bases). The germline V gene encodes CDR1 DFQATT and CDR2 SNEGSKA (reference sequence). The ends were cut back, 0 bases at V and 2 bases at J, with 14 bases in the middle. The CDR3 consists of 16 residues. The CDR3 loop is CSARDFRRATYNEQFF. CDR3 sequence (DNA): TGCAGTGCTAGAGATTTCCGCAGGGCGACCTACAATGAGCAGTTCTTC.

Worth noting for this clonotype: A junction boundary mismatches the germline segment, possibly from a read error. The chain couples TRBV7-6 to TRBJ2-1; a weak D match, TRBD2 (6 bases). The CDR3 extends over 13 amino acids. The germline gives CDR1 SGHVS, CDR2 FNYEAQ. The CDR3 is CANSLRGYNEQFF. The CDR3 DNA reads TGTGCCAACAGCCTACGGGGGTACAATGAGCAGTTCTTC.

The chain's CDR3 is CASSVVGGAYGEAFF. CDR3 sequence (DNA): TGTGCCAGCAGCGTAGTGGGGGGGGCGTATGGTGAAGCTTTCTTT. The chain combines TRBV9 with TRBJ1-1; the D gene is possibly TRBD1 (6 bases). Germline V gene data show CDR1 as SGDLS and CDR2 as YYNGEE. V was pared by 0 bases and J by 7 bases, with 16 bases between. The CDR3 length is 15 residues.

This clonotype was observed a handful of times. V is TRBV6-2 or TRBV6-3 and J is TRBJ2-3; 12 nucleotides align to TRBD2. Germline values: CDR1 MNHEY, CDR2 SVGEGT. CDR3 length: 18 amino acids. Losses at the gene ends were 3 bases for V and 4 bases for J; bases not matched to a gene: 11. The CDR3 sequence: CASSYSPGLAGPADTQYF. As DNA, the CDR3 is TGTGCCAGCAGTTATTCCCCTGGACTAGCGGGGCCGGCAGATACGCAGTATTTT.

This clonotype was detected only a few times. This sequence joins TRBV6-1 and TRBJ2-5; D unclear. CDR1 is MNHNS and CDR2 is SASEGT in the germline V gene. This CDR3 comprises 15 residues. The V end lost 6 bases, the J end lost 5 bases, and 19 bases lay between the germline ends. The CDR3 reads CASSDTPSPRETQYF. In DNA, the CDR3 is TGTGCCAGCAGCGACACCCCGAGTCCGCGGGAGACCCAGTACTTC.

This clonotype came up many times. V usage is TRBV7-8 and J usage is TRBJ2-5; possibly TRBD1 for D (6 bases). Per the germline V gene, CDR1 is SGHVS and CDR2 is FQNEAQ. V was clipped by 5 bases and J by 1 base, with 20 bases between them. This CDR3 region has 17 residues. The CDR3 loop is CASSPPPGQPAQETQYF. The CDR3 bases are TGTGCCAGCAGCCCCCCCCCGGGACAACCCGCCCAAGAGACCCAGTACTTC.

This clonotype was found a few times. The chain couples TRBV6-1 to TRBJ1-1; no clear D. Per the germline V gene, CDR1 is MNHNS and CDR2 is SASEGT. V was shortened by 6 bases and J by 5 bases, with 13 bases between the two germline ends. The CDR3 length is 13 residues. Here the CDR3 reads CASSVGGWTEAFF. The CDR3 nucleotides are TGTGCCAGCAGCGTGGGTGGGTGGACTGAAGCTTTCTTT.

The rearrangement joins TRBV28 to TRBJ1-4; no definite D call. The germline gives CDR1 MDHEN, CDR2 SYDVKM. Trimming removed 1 base at V and 10 bases at J, with 10 bases between. The length of the CDR3 is 13 residues. The CDR3 here is CASSLLFIGKLFF. The CDR3 DNA follows: TGTGCCAGCAGTTTATTGTTCATTGGAAAACTGTTTTTT.

This clonotype showed up just once. One end of the junction is discordant with germline, which a read error may explain. The chain carries TRBV7-3 and TRBJ1-3; 8 positions match TRBD1. Germline values: CDR1 SGHTA, CDR2 FQGTGA. The CDR3 is 15 amino acids. CDR3 region: CVSSQDRGSGNTIYF. CDR3 in DNA: TGTGTCAGCAGCCAAGACAGGGGCTCTGGAAACACCATATATTTT.

The chain joins TRBV7-8 to TRBJ2-7; 9 bases are shared with TRBD1. CDR1 and CDR2 from the germline V gene are SGHVS and FQNEAQ. The CDR3 consists of 17 residues. J was trimmed by 4 bases and V by 1 base; bases with no gene match: 11. CDR3 loop: CASSLGPGQGLIYEQYV. The DNA of the CDR3 is TGTGCCAGCAGCTTAGGCCCAGGACAGGGGCTAATTTACGAGCAGTACGTC.

The CDR3, as DNA: TGTGCCAGTAGTACCCGAAGGGGTGATGGCTACACCTTC. The encoded protein is CASSTRRGDGYTF. The chain uses TRBV19 and TRBJ1-2; weak D call: TRBD1 (5 bases). This CDR3 contains 13 residues. Trimming removed 4 bases at V and 6 bases at J, with 12 bases between. Germline CDR1 reads LNHDA; CDR2 reads SQIVND (reference sequence).

This chain connects TRBV6-6 to TRBJ2-2; TRBD1 is a possible D gene (5 bases). Germline V gives CDR1 MNHNY, CDR2 SVGAGI (reference sequence). The CDR3 is 16 residues long. Deletions cut 0 bases from V and 1 base from J, with 9 bases between. In nucleotides, the CDR3 is TGTGCCAGCAGTTACTCTTTTGACAGGAACACCGGGGAGCTGTTTTTT. Protein product: CASSYSFDRNTGELFF.

Only one count was recorded for this clonotype. This chain joins TRBV6-2 or TRBV6-3 and TRBJ2-7; D may be TRBD2 (5 bases). The CDR3 totals 14 residues. CDR1 is MNHEY and CDR2 is SVGEGT in the germline V gene. Trimming shortened V by 8 bases and J by 2 bases, and 16 bases separated the two germline ends. The CDR3 DNA reads as TGTGCCAGCTCCTCCAGAGGGCACGCCTACGAGCAGTACGTC. Protein: CASSSRGHAYEQYV.